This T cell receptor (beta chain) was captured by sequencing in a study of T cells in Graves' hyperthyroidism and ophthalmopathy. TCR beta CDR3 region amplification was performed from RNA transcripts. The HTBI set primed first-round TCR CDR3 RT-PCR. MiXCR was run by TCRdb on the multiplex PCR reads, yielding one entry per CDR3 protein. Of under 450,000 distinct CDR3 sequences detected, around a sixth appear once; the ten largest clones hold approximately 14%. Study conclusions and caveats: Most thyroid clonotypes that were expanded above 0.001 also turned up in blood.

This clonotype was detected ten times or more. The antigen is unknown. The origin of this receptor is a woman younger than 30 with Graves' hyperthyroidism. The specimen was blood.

The CDR3 loop reads CATSDAGRGRLTGANVLTF. CDR3 DNA sequence: TGTGCCACCAGTGATGCAGGCCGGGGCAGGCTAACTGGGGCCAACGTCCTGACTTTC. The chain uses TRBV24-1 and TRBJ2-6; D might be TRBD1 or TRBD2, each matching 5 bases. The V gene lost 3 bases and the J gene lost 2 bases, with 19 bases spanning the gap. Germline CDR1 KGHDR, CDR2 SFDVKD. The CDR3 sequence is 19 residues long.